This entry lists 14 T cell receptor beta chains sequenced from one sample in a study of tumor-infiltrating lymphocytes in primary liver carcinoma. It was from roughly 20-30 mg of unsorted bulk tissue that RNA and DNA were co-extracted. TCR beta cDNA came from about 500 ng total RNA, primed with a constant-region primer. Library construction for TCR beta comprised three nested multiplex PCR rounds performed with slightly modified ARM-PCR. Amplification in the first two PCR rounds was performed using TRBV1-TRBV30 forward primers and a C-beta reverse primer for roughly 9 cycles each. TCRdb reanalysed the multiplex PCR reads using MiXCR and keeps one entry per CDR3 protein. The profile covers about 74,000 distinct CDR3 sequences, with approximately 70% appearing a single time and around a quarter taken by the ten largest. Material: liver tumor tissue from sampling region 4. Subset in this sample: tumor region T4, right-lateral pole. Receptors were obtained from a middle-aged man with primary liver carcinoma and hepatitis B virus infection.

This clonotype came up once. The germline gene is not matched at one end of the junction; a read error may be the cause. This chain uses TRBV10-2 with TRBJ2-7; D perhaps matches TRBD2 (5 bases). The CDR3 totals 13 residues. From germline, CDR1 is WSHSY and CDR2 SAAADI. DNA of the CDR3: TGCGCCAACAGTGAGGGCGATTCCTACGAGCAGTACTTC. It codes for CANSEGDSYEQYF.

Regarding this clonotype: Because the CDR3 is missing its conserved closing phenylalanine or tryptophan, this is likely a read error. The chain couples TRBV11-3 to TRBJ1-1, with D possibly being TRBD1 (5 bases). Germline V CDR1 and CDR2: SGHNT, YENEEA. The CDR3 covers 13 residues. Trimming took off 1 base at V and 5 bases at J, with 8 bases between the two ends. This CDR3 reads CASSLAGGTEAFS. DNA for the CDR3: TGTGCCAGCAGCTTAGCGGGGGGAACTGAAGCTTTCTCT.

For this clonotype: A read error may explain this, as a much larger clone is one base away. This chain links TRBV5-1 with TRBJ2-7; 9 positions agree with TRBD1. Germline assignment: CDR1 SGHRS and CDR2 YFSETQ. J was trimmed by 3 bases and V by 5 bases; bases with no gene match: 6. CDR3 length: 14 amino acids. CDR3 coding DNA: TGCGCCAGCAGAATCGGGACAGGGTTCTACGAGCAGTACTTC. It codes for CASRIGTGFYEQYF.

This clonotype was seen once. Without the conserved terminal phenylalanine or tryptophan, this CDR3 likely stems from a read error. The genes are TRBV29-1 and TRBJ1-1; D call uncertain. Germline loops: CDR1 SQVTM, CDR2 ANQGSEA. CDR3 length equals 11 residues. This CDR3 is CSVFTNIEAFV. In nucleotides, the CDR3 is TGCAGCGTTTTCACGAACATTGAAGCTTTCGTT.

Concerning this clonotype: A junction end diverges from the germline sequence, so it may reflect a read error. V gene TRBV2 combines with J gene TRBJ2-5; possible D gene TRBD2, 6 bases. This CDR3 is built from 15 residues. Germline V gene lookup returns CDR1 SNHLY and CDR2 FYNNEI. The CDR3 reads CASSEDGTRGETQYF. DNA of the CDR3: TGTGCCAGCAGTGAGGATGGTACCCGCGGGGAGACCCAGTATTTC.

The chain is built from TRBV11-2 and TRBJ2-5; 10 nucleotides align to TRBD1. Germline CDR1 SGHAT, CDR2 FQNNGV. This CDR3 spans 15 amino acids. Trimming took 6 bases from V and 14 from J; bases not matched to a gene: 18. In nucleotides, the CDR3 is TGTGCCAGCAGTTCACCGGGACAGGGGACATATGAGCACTACTTC. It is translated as CASSSPGQGTYEHYF. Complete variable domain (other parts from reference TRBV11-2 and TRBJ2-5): EAGVAQSPRYKIIEKRQSVAFWCNPISGHATLYWYQQILGQGPKLLIQFQNNGVVDDSQLPKDRFSAERLKGVDSTLKIQPAKLEDSAVYLCASSSPGQGTYEHYFGPGTRLLVL.

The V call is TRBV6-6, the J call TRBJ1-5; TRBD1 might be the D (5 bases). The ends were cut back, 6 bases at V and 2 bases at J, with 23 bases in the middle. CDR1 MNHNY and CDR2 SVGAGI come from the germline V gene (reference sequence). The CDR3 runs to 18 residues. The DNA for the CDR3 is TGTGCCAGCAGGCGGGATAGCAGGACATATACGGGCAATCAGCCCCAGCATTTT. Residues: CASRRDSRTYTGNQPQHF.

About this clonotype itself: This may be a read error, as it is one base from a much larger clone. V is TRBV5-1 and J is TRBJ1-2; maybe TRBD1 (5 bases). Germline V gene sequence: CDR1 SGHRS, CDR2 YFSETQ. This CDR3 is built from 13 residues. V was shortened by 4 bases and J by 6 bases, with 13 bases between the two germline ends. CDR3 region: CASSNMGGDGYTF. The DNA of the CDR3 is TGCGCCAGCAGCAACATGGGGGGAGATGGCTACACCTTC.

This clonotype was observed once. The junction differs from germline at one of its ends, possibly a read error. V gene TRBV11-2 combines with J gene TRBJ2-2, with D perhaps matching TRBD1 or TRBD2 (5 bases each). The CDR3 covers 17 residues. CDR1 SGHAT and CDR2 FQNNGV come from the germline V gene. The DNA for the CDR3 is TGTGCCAGCAGCTTTGATTGGGGCAGGGTCGGCACCGGGGAGCTGTCTTTT. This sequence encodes CASSFDWGRVGTGELSF.

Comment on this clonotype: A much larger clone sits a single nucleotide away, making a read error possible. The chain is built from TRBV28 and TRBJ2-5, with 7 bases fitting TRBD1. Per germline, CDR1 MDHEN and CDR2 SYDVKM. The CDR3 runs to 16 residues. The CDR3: CDSSPGLTGLGETQYF. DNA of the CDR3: TGTGACAGCAGCCCTGGGTTGACAGGGTTGGGAGAGACCCAGTACTTC. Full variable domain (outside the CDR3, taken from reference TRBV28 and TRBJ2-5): DVKVTQSSRYLVKRTGEKVFLECVQDMDHENMFWYRQDPGLGLRLIYFSYDVKMKEKGDIPEGYSVSREKKERFSLILESASTNQTSMYLCDSSPGLTGLGETQYFGPGTRLLVL.

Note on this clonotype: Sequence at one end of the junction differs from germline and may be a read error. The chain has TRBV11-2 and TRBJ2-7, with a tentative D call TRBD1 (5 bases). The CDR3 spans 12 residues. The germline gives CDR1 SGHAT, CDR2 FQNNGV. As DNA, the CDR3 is TGTGCCAACAGCCTCATGTGGGGCGAGCAGTATTTC. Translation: CANSLMWGEQYF.

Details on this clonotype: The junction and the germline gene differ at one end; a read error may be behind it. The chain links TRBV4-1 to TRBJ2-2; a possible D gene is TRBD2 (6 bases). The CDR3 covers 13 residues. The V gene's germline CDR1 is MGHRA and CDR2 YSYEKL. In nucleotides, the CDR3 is TGCACCAACAGCCAAGGACAAGGCGGGGAGCTGTTGTTT. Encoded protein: CTNSQGQGGELLF.

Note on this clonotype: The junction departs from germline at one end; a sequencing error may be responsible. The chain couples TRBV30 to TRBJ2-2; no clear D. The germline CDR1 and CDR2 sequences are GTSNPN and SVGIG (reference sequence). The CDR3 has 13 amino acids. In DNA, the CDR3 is TGTGCATGGAGCATGAACCTAGCCGGGGAGCTGTTTTTT. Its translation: CAWSMNLAGELFF.

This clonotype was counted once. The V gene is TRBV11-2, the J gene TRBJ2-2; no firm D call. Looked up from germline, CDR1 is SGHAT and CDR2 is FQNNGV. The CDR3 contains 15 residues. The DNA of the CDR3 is TGTGCGAGCTGTTTAGTCGGACGTGGCACCGGGGAGCTGTTTTTT. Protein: CASCLVGRGTGELFF.